This is a list of T cell receptor beta chains from one sample in a study of cytomegalovirus exposure and HLA in healthy donors. Libraries were prepared by immunoSEQ multiplex PCR; TCRdb keeps only in-frame clonotypes and omits some of them. The data show around 85,000 clones, with about 80% seen just once and over 20% held by the top ten. The sequenced material came from PBMCs. All receptors come from a woman in her forties or fifties in good health and CMV-seropositive. Each CDR3 is given with its conserved first and last residue. The D gene is left open where the match is weak. The listing skips clone size in some rows; elsewhere it reads once, few, many or a size class.

d_gene: .
abundance: .
j_gene: TRBJ1-2
v_gene: TRBV18
CDR3aa: CASSPVGGGTYGYTF
CDR3nt: TGTGCCAGCTCACCGGTAGGAGGAGGGACCTATGGCTACACCTTC

d_gene: TRBD1
abundance: .
j_gene: TRBJ1-2
v_gene: TRBV18
CDR3aa: CASSPRGQGMVYGYTF
CDR3nt: TGTGCCAGCTCACCCCGAGGACAGGGAATGGTCTATGGCTACACCTTC

d_gene: .
abundance: .
j_gene: TRBJ1-3
v_gene: TRBV11-2
CDR3aa: CASSFSPGNTIYF
CDR3nt: TGTGCCAGCAGCTTCTCCCCTGGAAACACCATATATTTT

d_gene: .
abundance: .
j_gene: TRBJ1-1
v_gene: TRBV12-5
CDR3aa: CASGPRGRGGLNTEAFF
CDR3nt: TGTGCTAGTGGTCCCCGAGGGAGGGGAGGTCTGAACACTGAAGCTTTCTTT

d_gene: TRBD1
abundance: .
j_gene: TRBJ1-2
v_gene: TRBV6-5
CDR3aa: CASHGGAGGISGYTF
CDR3nt: TGTGCCAGCCACGGTGGGGCAGGGGGCATAAGTGGCTACACCTTC

d_gene: TRBD1
abundance: .
j_gene: TRBJ1-1
v_gene: TRBV19
CDR3aa: CASTGQVGTEAFF
CDR3nt: TGTGCCAGTACGGGACAGGTGGGCACTGAAGCTTTCTTT

d_gene: TRBD1
abundance: .
j_gene: TRBJ2-7
v_gene: TRBV6-6
CDR3aa: CASRYWATGISYEQYF
CDR3nt: TGTGCCAGCAGGTACTGGGCGACAGGGATCTCCTACGAGCAGTACTTC

d_gene: TRBD1
abundance: .
j_gene: TRBJ2-7
v_gene: TRBV7-9
CDR3aa: CARGTGGTYRGAYEQYF
CDR3nt: TGTGCCAGGGGGACAGGGGGTACCTACAGAGGGGCCTACGAGCAGTACTTC

d_gene: TRBD1
abundance: .
j_gene: TRBJ2-3
v_gene: TRBV18
CDR3aa: CASSPSGTGGTDTQYF
CDR3nt: TGTGCCAGCTCACCATCGGGGACAGGGGGCACAGATACGCAGTATTTT

d_gene: TRBD1
abundance: .
j_gene: TRBJ2-7
v_gene: TRBV18
CDR3aa: CASSPRDRVEQYF
CDR3nt: TGTGCCAGCTCACCCCGGGACAGGGTCGAGCAGTACTTC

d_gene: .
abundance: few
j_gene: TRBJ1-2
v_gene: TRBV10-2
CDR3aa: CASSAGLAVNYTF
CDR3nt: TGCGCCAGCAGCGCAGGGTTGGCTGTCAACTACACCTTC

d_gene: TRBD2
abundance: .
j_gene: TRBJ2-5
v_gene: TRBV19
CDR3aa: CASSRGAGGQETQYF
CDR3nt: TGTGCCAGCTCCCGAGGGGCGGGGGGCCAAGAGACCCAGTACTTC

d_gene: .
abundance: .
j_gene: TRBJ2-5
v_gene: TRBV5-1
CDR3aa: CASSILDPQVQYF
CDR3nt: TGCGCCAGCAGCATCCTAGACCCCCAAGTCCAGTACTTC

d_gene: .
abundance: few
j_gene: TRBJ1-2
v_gene: TRBV19
CDR3aa: CASSIRESGYTF
CDR3nt: TGTGCCAGTAGTATTCGGGAGAGTGGCTACACCTTC

d_gene: .
abundance: .
j_gene: TRBJ2-2
v_gene: TRBV18
CDR3aa: CASSPPQGANTGELFF
CDR3nt: TGTGCCAGCTCACCTCCGCAGGGTGCGAACACCGGGGAGCTGTTTTTT

d_gene: .
abundance: .
j_gene: TRBJ2-1
v_gene: TRBV6-1
CDR3aa: CASSERSEQFF
CDR3nt: TGTGCCAGCAGTGAGAGGAGTGAGCAGTTCTTC

d_gene: TRBD1
abundance: .
j_gene: TRBJ1-1
v_gene: TRBV5-1
CDR3aa: CASSLDQGGSTEAFF
CDR3nt: TGCGCCAGCAGCTTGGACCAGGGGGGAAGCACTGAAGCTTTCTTT

d_gene: .
abundance: .
j_gene: TRBJ1-2
v_gene: TRBV27
CDR3aa: CASSISGAYGYTF
CDR3nt: TGTGCCAGCAGTATATCGGGGGCGTATGGCTACACCTTC

d_gene: .
abundance: once
j_gene: TRBJ1-1
v_gene: TRBV13
CDR3aa: CASSTDTAFF
CDR3nt: TGTGCCAGCAGCACAGACACAGCTTTCTTT